This is a list of T cell receptor beta chains from one sample in a study of T-cell reconstitution after alpha-beta-depleted transplantation in children. Each CDR3 protein gets one entry after TCRdb re-called the PCR reads with MiXCR. This table holds approximately 490,000 distinct CDR3 sequences, roughly 10% found once. The sample here was PBMCs, taken before TCRalphabeta/CD19-depleted stem cell transplant. The receptors here all came from a child aged 2-15 years with inherited bone marrow failure, due to receive a stem cell transplant. The CDR3 runs from the conserved cysteine through the conserved F or W. A D gene is named only where the DNA matches it firmly. Clone size is not always given. Where it is, it says once, few, many or a class for expanded clones.

V	J	D	size	CDR3	DNA
TRBV30	TRBJ1-2	NA	few	CAWRQVGYTF	TGTGCCTGGAGACAGGTTGGCTACACCTTC
TRBV28	TRBJ2-3	NA	many	CASMDPSDGGDTQYF	TGTGCCAGCATGGATCCTAGCGACGGGGGAGATACGCAGTATTTT
TRBV7-9	TRBJ1-4	NA	many	CASSFSMPGAGDEKLFF	TGTGCCAGCAGCTTCTCTATGCCGGGAGCAGGCGATGAAAAACTGTTTTTT
TRBV5-1	TRBJ1-5	NA	many	CASSPGVGTSNQPQHF	TGCGCCAGCAGCCCCGGCGTGGGTACGAGCAATCAGCCCCAGCATTTT
TRBV5-4	TRBJ2-7	NA	few	CASSLARGGGKTYEQYF	TGTGCCAGCAGCTTGGCACGCGGAGGCGGGAAGACCTACGAGCAGTACTTC
TRBV28	TRBJ2-3	NA	many	CASSFSPKLGTTDTQYF	TGTGCCAGCAGTTTCTCGCCAAAGTTAGGCACAACAGATACGCAGTATTTT
TRBV7-9	TRBJ2-1	TRBD2	many	CASSFNSGRGEQFF	TGTGCCAGCAGCTTTAATAGCGGGAGGGGTGAGCAGTTCTTC
TRBV2	TRBJ2-7	TRBD2	many	CASSEGRAGVTSGEQYF	TGTGCCAGCAGTGAAGGGAGAGCGGGAGTTACCTCGGGGGAGCAGTACTTC
TRBV7-9	TRBJ2-4	NA	NA	CASSLESWGSKNIQYF	TGTGCCAGCAGCTTAGAAAGCTGGGGGTCCAAAAACATTCAGTACTTC
TRBV7-9	TRBJ2-1	NA	many	CASSLSTLKFF	TGTGCCAGCAGCTTATCTACTTTAAAGTTCTTC
TRBV13	TRBJ2-7	NA	NA	CAMSHGPLQQYF	TGTGCCATGAGCCACGGGCCTCTACAGCAGTACTTC
TRBV28	TRBJ1-6	NA	NA	CASSLLDRSSPLHF	TGTGCCAGCAGTTTATTGGATAGGAGTTCACCCCTCCACTTT
TRBV6-1	TRBJ2-1	TRBD2	many	CASQGAGGTLLDEQFF	TGTGCCAGCCAAGGGGCGGGAGGCACCCTGTTGGATGAGCAGTTCTTC
TRBV4-3	TRBJ2-7	TRBD1	few	CASSQATGVGEQYF	TGCGCCAGCAGCCAAGCAACAGGGGTCGGCGAGCAGTACTTC
TRBV10-3	TRBJ2-7	NA	many	CAISESFGERSYEQYF	TGTGCCATCAGTGAATCGTTCGGGGAGCGCTCCTACGAGCAGTACTTC
TRBV9	TRBJ2-7	NA	many	CASSVAGSEQYF	TGTGCCAGCAGCGTAGCGGGTTCCGAGCAGTACTTC
TRBV30	TRBJ2-1	TRBD2	NA	CAWGTSGSPDNEQFF	TGTGCCTGGGGGACTAGCGGGAGTCCAGACAATGAGCAGTTCTTC
TRBV20-1	TRBJ2-7	TRBD2	many	CSAPQTSGSTYEQYF	TGCAGTGCCCCGCAGACTAGCGGGTCCACCTACGAGCAGTACTTC
TRBV27	TRBJ2-4	NA	NA	CASGLGGRNIQYF	TGTGCCAGCGGGCTCGGGGGACGAAACATTCAGTACTTC
TRBV19	TRBJ2-4	NA	NA	CASNRDPLFPGIQYF	TGTGCCAGTAATCGGGACCCACTCTTCCCTGGCATTCAGTACTTC
TRBV7-9	TRBJ2-5	TRBD2	NA	CASSLLLAGERETQYF	TGTGCCAGCAGCCTCCTACTAGCGGGAGAACGAGAGACCCAGTACTTC
TRBV12-3/TRBV12-4	TRBJ2-2	NA	many	CASSPPVNLLNTGELFF	TGTGCCAGCAGTCCACCGGTTAATCTCTTGAACACCGGGGAGCTGTTTTTT
TRBV12-3/TRBV12-4	TRBJ2-5	TRBD2	few	CASSTRAGGAEETQYF	TGTGCCAGCAGTACCCGGGCCGGGGGGGCAGAAGAGACCCAGTACTTC
TRBV6-4	TRBJ2-7	TRBD1	NA	CASIHIPGQPYEQYF	TGTGCCAGCATCCACATTCCGGGACAGCCTTACGAGCAGTACTTC